This T cell receptor beta chain was identified during a study of CD8+CD57+ T cells in acquired aplastic anemia. In its sample, this clonotype was seen once. This CDR3 has 13 amino acids. V was shortened by 3 bases and J by 6 bases, with 12 bases between the two germline ends. Germline V gives CDR1 ENHRY, CDR2 SYGVKD. Profiles of TCR beta VDJ and CDR3 were generated from a genomic DNA template. MiXCR was run by TCRdb on the reads, yielding one entry per CDR3 protein. The sample lists 200,000 to 250,000 distinct CDR3 sequences; 50% to 70% were seen once. By flow cytometry, patients selected for sequencing had shown an expansion of CD8+CD57+ cells.

The receptor comes from a human donor with aplastic anemia. The V call is TRBV10-3, the J call TRBJ2-7, with D possibly being TRBD1 (5 bases). The sample was sorted CD4+, CD8+, or CD8+CD57+ T cells (not recorded which) from PBMCs. The CDR3 reads CAISDNQGSEQYF. CDR3 DNA: TGTGCCATCAGTGATAATCAGGGATCCGAGCAGTACTTC.